Below, 2 T cell receptor beta chains from the same sample are listed, as sequenced in a study of CD8 T cells in Susac syndrome (dated by TCRdb to about 2019). The receptor library was made with the immunoSEQ multiplex PCR assay. RNA was extracted using the RNeasy kit, and roughly 0.45 to 1 ug of the RNA was reverse transcribed with random hexamers. TCRdb took the public reads, trimmed them with fastp at Q25, ran MiXCR for clone calling and kept in-frame beta chains. One record per CDR3 amino acid sequence lists the most common genes and DNA. Within this sample are about 240,000 distinct CDR3 sequences, with 95% to 97% of them counted one time only. The ten most abundant clones make up less than 0.11% of the sample. What was sequenced was CD4+ T cells from PBMCs. The receptor source for this set is a human donor with Susac syndrome.

V usage is TRBV4-1 and J usage is TRBJ1-1; possibly TRBD1 for D (6 bases). Germline values: CDR1 MGHRA, CDR2 YSYEKL. This CDR3 comprises 15 residues. Trimming shortened V by 3 bases and J by 1 base, and 12 bases separated the two germline ends. The CDR3 is CASSHADRRNTEAFF. CDR3 nucleotides: TGCGCCAGCAGCCACGCCGACAGGAGGAACACTGAAGCTTTCTTT.

This rearrangement joins TRBV7-2 to TRBJ2-7; 11 bases map to TRBD2. This CDR3 is built from 15 residues. Germline V lookup: CDR1 SGHTA, CDR2 FQGNSA. Trimming took 5 bases from V and 2 from J; bases not matched to a gene: 5. CDR3 region: CASSATSGTAYEQYF. CDR3 coding DNA: TGTGCCAGCAGCGCGACTAGCGGGACCGCCTACGAGCAGTACTTC.